This paragraph covers one T cell receptor (beta chain) sequence. This sample is drawn from a study of T-cell reconstitution after alpha-beta-depleted transplantation in children. After removal of 0 bases from V and 2 bases from J, the junction contained 0 bases not matched to a gene. CDR1 is MGHRA and CDR2 is YSYEKL in the germline V gene. The CDR3 sequence is 14 residues long. Unique molecular identifiers tagged the TCRbeta library. TCRdb passed the PCR reads through MiXCR, listing each CDR3 protein once. The data hold a few hundred thousand distinct CDR3 sequences, with over 25% observed a single time.

This sequence was found in a boy in the first two years of life with Wiskott-Aldrich syndrome, due to receive a stem cell transplant. Material: PBMCs, obtained before TCRalphabeta/CD19-depleted stem cell transplant. The chain is built from TRBV4-1 and TRBJ1-2; TRBD1 matches 7 bases. The CDR3 DNA sequence: TGCGCCAGCAGCCAAGAGGACAGGAACTATGGCTACACCTTC. Its translation: CASSQEDRNYGYTF.